This T cell receptor beta chain is from a study of blood T cell repertoires in COVID-19. Per germline, CDR1 KGHSY and CDR2 FQNENV. CDR3 length: 13 amino acids. V was clipped by 4 bases and J by 5 bases, with 8 bases between them. Sequencing used immunoSEQ multiplex PCR; TCRdb keeps in-frame clones, though not all of them. The sample carries 200,000 to 250,000 clones, 70% to 90% recorded once. This sequence originates from a woman in her forties or fifties with COVID-19, enrolled during active disease. The chain has TRBV16 and TRBJ1-4; maybe TRBD1 (6 bases). Sequenced sample: peripheral blood. CDR3 sequence (DNA): TGTGCCAGCAGCCGGGACAAGAATGAAAAACTGTTTTTT. Amino acids: CASSRDKNEKLFF.